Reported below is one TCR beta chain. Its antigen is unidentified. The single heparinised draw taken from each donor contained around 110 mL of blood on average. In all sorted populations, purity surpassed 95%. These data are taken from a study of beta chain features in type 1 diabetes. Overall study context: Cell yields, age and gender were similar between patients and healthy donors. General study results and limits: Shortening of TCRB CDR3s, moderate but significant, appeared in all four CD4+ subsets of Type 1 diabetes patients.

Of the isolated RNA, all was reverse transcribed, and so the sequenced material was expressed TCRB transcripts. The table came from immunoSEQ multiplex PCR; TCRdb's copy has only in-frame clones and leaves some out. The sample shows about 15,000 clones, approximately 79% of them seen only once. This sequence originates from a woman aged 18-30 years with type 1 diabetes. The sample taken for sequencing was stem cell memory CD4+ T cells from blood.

The CDR3 region is CASSSLRGNTIYF. Here the CDR3 DNA reads TGTGCCAGCAGCTCGTTGAGGGGAAACACCATATATTTT. This chain joins TRBV7-9 and TRBJ1-3; no reliable D call. CDR3 length equals 13 residues. Germline V gene lookup returns CDR1 SEHNR and CDR2 FQNEAQ (reference sequence). Trimming took 4 bases from V and 4 from J, leaving 8 bases between them.